The entry below gives a single TCR beta chain sequence along with its context. This entry comes from a study of glioma-infiltrating T cells after dendritic cell vaccination. Time point here: after dendritic cell vaccination, including at tumor progression/relapse. Up to about 2 ug genomic DNA was used for TCRB CDR3 amplification. Sequencing used immunoSEQ multiplex PCR; TCRdb keeps in-frame clones, though not all of them. The sample includes 100,000 or so clones, around 91% seen only once; the top ten take approximately 3%. The specimen was blood, collected after dendritic cell vaccination. The TCR was taken from a human donor with glioblastoma.

CDR3 nucleotides: TGTGCCAGCTCATGGCGGGACTTGAACACTGAAGCTTTCTTT. Amino acid sequence: CASSWRDLNTEAFF. The rearrangement joins TRBV18 to TRBJ1-1; D might be TRBD1 (5 bases). This CDR3 comprises 14 residues. The V gene lost 5 bases and the J gene lost 0 bases, with 10 bases spanning the gap. Germline CDR1 KGHSH, CDR2 LQKENI.